The 10 T cell receptor beta chains below all came from one sample that was sequenced in a study of Ad26.COV2.S vaccination and SARS-CoV-2 variants (TCRdb year 2021). Sample treatment or condition, as interpreted from the label and publication: around 19 received Ad26.COV2.S at low or high dose, single or two shots; several received placebo; per-sample allocation not given. For vaccine and placebo recipients, repertoires were sequenced using samples collected on day 63 after the first injection. Library preparation used the immunoSEQ multiplex PCR assay. TCRdb provides this immuneACCESS table in a form limited to in-frame rearrangements. Some clones are lacking; in checked studies, under half of them reflect an unresolved V gene, and why the rest are absent is not known. Within this sample are approximately 340,000 clones, with 85% of them counted one time only. Jointly, the top ten make up 3% to 4% of the sample.

The sequencing here drew on peripheral blood, taken in a trial of Ad26.COV2.S vaccine versus placebo. These receptors all come from a person aged 18-60 years who received the Ad26.COV2.S COVID-19 vaccine or a placebo.

The chain is built from TRBV4-3 and TRBJ2-7, with TRBD2 matching over 8 bases. After removal of 2 bases from V and 0 bases from J, the junction contained 12 bases not matched to a gene. Germline CDR1 and CDR2: LGHNA and YSLEER. The CDR3 covers 18 residues. The CDR3 loop is CASSQFQAGGLSSYEQYF. As DNA, the CDR3 is TGCGCCAGCAGCCAATTTCAGGCGGGAGGCCTAAGCTCCTACGAGCAGTACTTC.

The V gene is TRBV19, the J gene TRBJ2-1; perhaps TRBD2 as D (5 bases). Deletions cut 4 bases from V and 1 base from J, with 8 bases between. The CDR3 consists of 14 residues. Germline loops: CDR1 LNHDA, CDR2 SQIVND (reference sequence). The CDR3 region has the DNA TGTGCCAGTAGTACGGACTCTTCCTACAATGAGCAGTTCTTC. This encodes CASSTDSSYNEQFF.

V is TRBV12-3 or TRBV12-4 and J is TRBJ1-2; TRBD1 might be the D (6 bases). Trimming stripped 6 bases from V and 7 bases from J, with 15 bases between. This CDR3 is built from 13 residues. CDR3 region: CASRRTGSGGYTF. The DNA for the CDR3 is TGTGCCAGCAGACGAACAGGGTCGGGTGGCTACACCTTC.

J is TRBJ1-3 and V is TRBV11-2; D gene uncertain. CDR3 size: 16 residues. Trimming shortened V by 0 bases and J by 0 bases, and 9 bases separated the two germline ends. Germline V gene sequence: CDR1 SGHAT, CDR2 FQNNGV. This chain's CDR3 is CASSLEETGSGNTIYF. The CDR3 DNA reads as TGTGCCAGCAGCTTAGAGGAAACCGGCTCTGGAAACACCATATATTTT. Complete variable domain (other parts from reference TRBV11-2 and TRBJ1-3): EAGVAQSPRYKIIEKRQSVAFWCNPISGHATLYWYQQILGQGPKLLIQFQNNGVVDDSQLPKDRFSAERLKGVDSTLKIQPAKLEDSAVYLCASSLEETGSGNTIYFGEGSWLTVV.

The gene calls are TRBV29-1 and TRBJ2-4, with TRBD1 matching over 12 bases. The CDR3 spans 15 residues. V was clipped by 0 bases and J by 8 bases; unmatched bases: 5. CDR1 is SQVTM and CDR2 is ANQGSEA in the germline V gene. CDR3 in amino acids: CSVEDSGQGADIQYF. CDR3 bases: TGCAGCGTTGAAGATTCGGGACAGGGGGCGGACATTCAGTACTTC.

The chain joins TRBV11-2 to TRBJ2-2; TRBD2 matches at 14 bases. V was pared by 5 bases and J by 4 bases, with 3 bases of the junction left unmatched. Germline lookup yields CDR1 SGHAT and CDR2 FQNNGV. The CDR3 has 16 amino acids. The CDR3 loop reads CASSTGLAGVTGELFF. CDR3 DNA: TGTGCCAGCAGCACGGGACTAGCGGGGGTCACCGGGGAGCTGTTTTTT.

The chain combines TRBV28 with TRBJ1-2; D gene uncertain. CDR3 length: 14 amino acids. Germline V gene data show CDR1 as MDHEN and CDR2 as SYDVKM. V was pared by 2 bases and J by 0 bases, with 7 bases between. The CDR3 loop reads CASSLGNTNYGYTF. Here the CDR3 DNA reads TGTGCCAGCAGTTTAGGGAATACTAACTATGGCTACACCTTC.

The chain combines TRBV5-1 with TRBJ2-1; the D gene could be TRBD1 or TRBD2 (6 bases each). The length of the CDR3 is 14 residues. Deletions cut 7 bases from V and 4 bases from J, with 15 bases between. CDR1 is SGHRS, CDR2 YFSETQ, per germline. The chain's CDR3 is CASDRGLGYNEQFF. As DNA, the CDR3 is TGCGCCAGCGACCGGGGGCTGGGTTACAATGAGCAGTTCTTC. The whole variable domain, remainder taken from reference TRBV5-1 and TRBJ2-1, is KAGVTQTPRYLIKTRGQQVTLSCSPISGHRSVSWYQQTPGQGLQFLFEYFSETQRNKGNFPGRFSGRQFSNSRSEMNVSTLELGDSALYLCASDRGLGYNEQFFGPGTRLTVL.

The chain has TRBV7-8 and TRBJ1-5; 8 nucleotides match TRBD1. The CDR3 consists of 18 residues. With V trimmed by 5 bases and J by 0 bases, 12 bases remained unmatched. Germline loops: CDR1 SGHVS, CDR2 FQNEAQ. DNA of the CDR3: TGTGCCAGCAGCCTAAGGACAGGGATCGGCTATAGCAATCAGCCCCAGCATTTT. Residues: CASSLRTGIGYSNQPQHF.

The gene calls are TRBV5-4 and TRBJ1-2, with TRBD1 identical over 7 bases. The V and J ends lost 0 bases and 7 bases, in that order; junction bases with no gene match: 12. The length of the CDR3 is 16 residues. Germline V gene sequence: CDR1 SGHNT, CDR2 YYREEE (reference sequence). CDR3 residues: CASSLEQGVSGAGYTF. CDR3 DNA: TGTGCCAGCAGCTTGGAGCAGGGGGTGTCGGGGGCTGGCTACACCTTC.